The rows below give T cell receptor beta chains drawn from one sample of a study of blood T cell repertoires in COVID-19. This table comes from immunoSEQ multiplex PCR, and its TCRdb copy is limited to in-frame clones, with some not included. The sample has more than 85,000 clones, 88% seen once. The sequenced material came from peripheral blood. The receptors originated from a woman aged 60-75 years with acute or convalescent COVID-19. CDR3s include the opening cysteine and the closing phenylalanine or tryptophan. Fields, in order: D gene, J gene, V gene, clone size, CDR3 protein, CDR3 DNA. D genes are given only for firm matches. Clone sizes are given selectively: once, few, many, or a class where the clone is expanded.

TRBD2	TRBJ2-1	TRBV5-4	.	CASSLGIAGYNEQFF	TGTGCCAGCAGCTTGGGAATAGCGGGCTACAATGAGCAGTTCTTC
.	TRBJ1-2	TRBV6-5	.	CASSSGWGGYGYTF	TGTGCCAGCAGCTCCGGTTGGGGGGGCTATGGCTACACCTTC
TRBD2	TRBJ2-3	TRBV19	.	CASSQTSGSTDTQYF	TGTGCCAGTAGTCAGACTAGCGGGAGCACAGATACGCAGTATTTT
.	TRBJ1-2	TRBV6-5	.	CASSSDRNPNYGYTF	TGTGCCAGCAGTTCCGACAGGAACCCTAACTATGGCTACACCTTC
.	TRBJ1-1	TRBV5-1	.	CASSLDLGRNTEAFF	TGCGCCAGCAGCTTGGATCTGGGCAGGAACACTGAAGCTTTCTTT
TRBD2	TRBJ2-1	TRBV30	.	CAWSGLARYNEQFF	TGTGCCTGGAGTGGACTAGCGAGGTACAATGAGCAGTTCTTC
TRBD2	TRBJ2-7	TRBV6-2/TRBV6-3	.	CASSYSTAGYEQYF	TGTGCCAGCAGTTATTCGACAGCGGGGTACGAGCAGTACTTC
.	TRBJ1-2	TRBV7-9	.	CASTRGDTADTF	TGTGCCAGCACCAGGGGCGACACCGCCGACACCTTC
TRBD2	TRBJ2-7	TRBV28	.	CASNDEALAESYEQYF	TGTGCCAGCAACGATGAAGCTCTAGCGGAGTCCTACGAGCAGTACTTC
.	TRBJ2-3	TRBV4-1	.	CASSQAGTSSTDTQYF	TGCGCCAGCAGCCAAGCCGGGACATCTAGCACAGATACGCAGTATTTT
.	TRBJ2-7	TRBV5-1	.	CASRPAGYEQYF	TGCGCCAGCAGACCGGCGGGGTACGAGCAGTACTTC
.	TRBJ1-1	TRBV2	.	CARGPMNTEAFF	TGTGCCAGGGGCCCCATGAACACTGAAGCTTTCTTT
.	TRBJ1-5	TRBV7-9	.	CASSLGGEGSQPQHF	TGTGCCAGCAGCTTAGGCGGGGAGGGAAGTCAGCCCCAGCATTTT
.	TRBJ2-1	TRBV5-1	.	CASRDYPNNEQFF	TGCGCCAGCAGGGACTACCCCAACAATGAGCAGTTCTTC
TRBD1	TRBJ1-2	TRBV19	.	CASSVDRVQGYTF	TGTGCCAGTAGTGTGGACAGGGTACAGGGCTACACCTTC
TRBD1	TRBJ2-1	TRBV9	.	CASSQTLGTGWDEQFF	TGTGCCAGCAGCCAAACCCTCGGGACAGGGTGGGATGAGCAGTTCTTC
TRBD1	TRBJ1-1	TRBV12-5	.	CASGHNTGDTEAFF	TGTGCTAGTGGTCATAACACAGGGGACACTGAAGCTTTCTTT
TRBD2	TRBJ2-3	TRBV5-8	.	CASSLGALAGTDTQYF	TGTGCCAGCAGCTTGGGGGCTCTAGCGGGCACAGATACGCAGTATTTT
.	TRBJ1-3	TRBV19	once	CASSFIEANTIYF	TGTGCCAGTAGTTTCATCGAGGCAAACACCATATATTTT
.	TRBJ2-1	TRBV6-6	.	CASSYSNGGRGEQFF	TGTGCCAGCAGTTACTCGAACGGAGGCAGGGGTGAGCAGTTCTTC
.	TRBJ2-7	TRBV19	.	CASSIGIAVSYEQYF	TGTGCCAGTAGTATAGGAATAGCGGTTTCCTACGAGCAGTACTTC
TRBD1	TRBJ1-4	TRBV15	.	CATSRADRGLDEKLFF	TGTGCCACCAGCAGGGCTGACAGGGGGCTAGATGAAAAACTGTTTTTT
.	TRBJ1-1	TRBV3-1/TRBV3-2	once	CASRSGPHTEAFF	TGTGCCAGCCGGTCTGGGCCTCACACTGAAGCTTTCTTT
TRBD1	TRBJ1-2	TRBV6-5	.	CASSWTGTGGIGYTF	TGTGCCAGCAGTTGGACCGGGACAGGGGGCATCGGCTACACCTTC
TRBD1	TRBJ1-1	TRBV20-1	.	CSAMGDSEAFF	TGCAGTGCTATGGGGGACAGTGAAGCTTTCTTT
TRBD1	TRBJ1-4	TRBV27	.	CASSSHTTGTNEKLFF	TGTGCCAGCAGTTCCCACACGACAGGGACTAATGAAAAACTGTTTTTT
.	TRBJ2-2	TRBV28	.	CASSLPHRAGELFF	TGTGCCAGCAGTTTACCCCACAGGGCCGGGGAGCTGTTTTTT